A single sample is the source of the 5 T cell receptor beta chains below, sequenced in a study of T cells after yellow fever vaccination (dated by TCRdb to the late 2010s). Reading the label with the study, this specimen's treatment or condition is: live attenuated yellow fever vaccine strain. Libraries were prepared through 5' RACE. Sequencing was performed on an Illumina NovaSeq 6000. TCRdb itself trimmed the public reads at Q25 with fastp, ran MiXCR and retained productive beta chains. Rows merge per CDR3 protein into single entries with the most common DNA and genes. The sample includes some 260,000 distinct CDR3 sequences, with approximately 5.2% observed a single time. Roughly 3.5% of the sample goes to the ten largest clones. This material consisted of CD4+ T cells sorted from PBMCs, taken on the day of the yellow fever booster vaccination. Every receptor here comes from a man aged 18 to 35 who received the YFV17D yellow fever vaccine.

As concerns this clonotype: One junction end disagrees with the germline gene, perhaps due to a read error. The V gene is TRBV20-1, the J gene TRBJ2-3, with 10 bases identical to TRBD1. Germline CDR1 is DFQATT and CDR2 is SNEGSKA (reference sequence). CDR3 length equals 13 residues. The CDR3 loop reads CSARTGGTDSQYF. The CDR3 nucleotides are TGCAGTGCTAGGACAGGGGGCACAGATTCGCAGTATTTT.

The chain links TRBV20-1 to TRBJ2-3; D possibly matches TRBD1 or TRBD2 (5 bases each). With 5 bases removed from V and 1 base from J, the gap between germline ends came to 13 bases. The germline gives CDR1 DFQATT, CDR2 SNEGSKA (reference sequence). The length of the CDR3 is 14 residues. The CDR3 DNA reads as TGCAGTGCTCTCCGGGACGGGGGCACAGATACGCAGTATTTT. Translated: CSALRDGGTDTQYF.

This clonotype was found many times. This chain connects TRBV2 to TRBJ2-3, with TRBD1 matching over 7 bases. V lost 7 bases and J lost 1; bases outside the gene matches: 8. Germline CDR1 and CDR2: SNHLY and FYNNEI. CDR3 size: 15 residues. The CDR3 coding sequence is TGTGCCAGCACTTGGAGAGGGGGCGGCACAGATACGCAGTATTTT. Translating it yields CASTWRGGGTDTQYF.

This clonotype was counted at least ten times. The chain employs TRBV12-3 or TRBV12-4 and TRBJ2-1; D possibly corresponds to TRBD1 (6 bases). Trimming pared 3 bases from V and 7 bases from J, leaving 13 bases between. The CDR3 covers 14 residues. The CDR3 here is CASSFSGDWNEQFF. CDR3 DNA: TGTGCCAGCAGTTTTTCAGGGGATTGGAATGAGCAGTTCTTC.

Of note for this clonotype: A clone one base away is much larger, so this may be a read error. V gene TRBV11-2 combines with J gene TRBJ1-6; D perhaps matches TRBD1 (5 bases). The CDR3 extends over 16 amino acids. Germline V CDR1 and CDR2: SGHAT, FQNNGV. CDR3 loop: CASSQGSSTYTSPLHF. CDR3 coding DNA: TGTGCCAGCAGCCAGGGAAGTTCAACCTATACTTCACCCCTCCACTTT.